This TCR beta chain was observed in a study of blood T cell repertoires in COVID-19 (dated by TCRdb to 2019 to 2021). About the study as a whole: Collaborator samples came from the United States, Italy and Spain and covered acute and convalescent phases of COVID-19. Deeply sampled blood TCRbeta repertoires from subjects exposed to, actively infected with, or recovered from COVID-19 were included in the dataset. Nearly every sample came with metadata listing a de-identified subject ID, COVID-19 status, age in years and sex. The material from the prospective study consisted of cDNA or gDNA derived from T cells, B-cell-depleted T cells, or PBMCs. Where HLA class I and class II types were available, the types were taken from metadata supplied by the sample provider, not from assay-based typing. The samples were drawn from the first 160 participants of the ongoing ImmuneRACE study and from 1,254 subjects provided by 6 global collaborators. The repertoires were made available in a free public database intended to serve as a resource for research on the immune response to SARS-CoV-2. Results the study describes overall, beyond this receptor: The quantity of clinical and demographic metadata differed by source and by participant and was supplied without curation.

TCRbeta CDR3 regions were amplified from genomic DNA using the immunoSEQ Assay, a bias-controlled multiplex PCR. On the study's bioinformatics: The number of nucleated cells in each sample was estimated by amplification of reference gene primers within the assay. To quantify the absolute abundance of each unique TCRbeta CDR3 rearrangement, sequence reads were collapsed and filtered. For each sample, productive Simpson clonality was calculated by taking the square root of Simpson's diversity index across productive rearrangements. TCRdb holds this immuneACCESS table with in-frame rearrangements only. Some clones are missing; in checked studies, unresolved V genes explain under half, and the rest has no known cause. D and trimming come from the DNA, and the V and J calls and clone size come from that table. In this sample the table shows hundreds of thousands of clones, 85% to 90% of which occur a single time. Less than 0.9% of the sample belongs to the ten largest clones.

This clone has only one observation. The specificity of this receptor is unknown. Base quality data are lacking; no much larger clone is found one base away. The cysteine opens and the phenylalanine closes a CDR3 of 14 amino acids. Of all the DNA, just the CDR3 is kept, 42 bases in frame from base 1. V is reduced by 4 bases and J by 1 base, leaving a spacing of 8 bases between them. CDR1 and CDR2 are drawn from the germline V gene: SGHTA, FQGTGA. Enrolling through a virtual design, the prospective study's participants ranged in age from roughly 18 to 100 years and lived across 24 United States geographic areas. To assign participants to cohorts, the prospective study relied on clinical history that participants themselves reported in a screening survey and a study questionnaire. Exposed participants had been in contact, within 2 weeks of entering the study, with a person who had a PCR-confirmed or clinician-diagnosed case of COVID-19. Mobile phlebotomists in the prospective study collected whole blood, serum and a nasopharyngeal or oropharyngeal swab from every participant. Additional blood draws and questionnaires over an approximately two-month period could optionally be provided by prospective study participants. Before DNA extraction, prospective study blood samples were shipped either frozen or at room temperature.

The sample taken for sequencing was PBMCs or T cells enriched from blood (not recorded which). This receptor was obtained from a man between 45 and 60 years old who had been exposed to COVID-19. The rearrangement combines TRBV7-3 with TRBJ2-1; D gene: possibly TRBD1, on 5 matching bases. The DNA reads TGTGCCAGCAGCTATCAGGGTTCCTACAATGAGCAGTTCTTC. It codes for CASSYQGSYNEQFF.